Below, one T cell receptor beta chain is given with its context. The specificity of this receptor is unknown. No much larger clone exists at a distance of one base, and base qualities are not known. The data were taken from a study of cytomegalovirus exposure and HLA in healthy donors (TCRdb year 2017). Study-level background: According to an earlier analysis of a few hundred of the donors, about 179 million T cells yielded approximately 120 million unique TCR beta sequences and roughly 280 Gb of sequence data. Roughly 300 gigabases of sequencing data and roughly 80 million unique TCR sequences made up an early release that covered fewer than 650 HLA-typed donors. Of the approximately 400 genotyped donors, around 81% fell in the genetic ancestry cluster associated with self-reported Caucasian donors. The study was designed to test whether signatures of past pathogen exposure could be identified by cataloging public T cell receptors. The study profiled the T cell repertoires of some 610 subjects by immunosequencing and related them to cytomegalovirus serostatus. Besides the first cohort of around 700 subjects, a separate validation cohort made up of 120 different subjects was used. To predict cytomegalovirus infection status, the study brought together high-throughput TCR immunosequencing, statistical association of individual TCRs with disease status, and machine learning. To study patterns of TCR occurrence, a later analysis re-analyzed previously published TCR beta repertoires from hundreds of donors and added high-resolution HLA genotyping. In the later analysis, no new phenotypic data were used to find candidate immune exposures; instead, reliance was placed on TCR beta sequences and their occurrence across donors. An earlier analysis of 500 to 750 of the donors applied high-throughput TCR beta sequencing to assess whether each TCR beta V gene segment acted as functional or pseudogenic. Alongside the repertoire data, information on donor age, sex, ethnicity and CMV serostatus was compiled. A later genetic analysis took genome-wide SNP genotypes for 398 of the 666 donors and used that subset as a discovery cohort. All discovery cohort repertoires had been generated on a single sequencing platform. Class I and class II HLA loci were covered by the typing at four-digit resolution. Typing coverage varied by locus: roughly 620-640 donors for A, B, C, DRB1 and DQB1; roughly 560 for DQA1; over 600 for DPA1; roughly 450 for DPB1. Because of strong linkage in the cohort, a handful of DR-DQ haplotypes were treated as single units for association and clustering. Among about 390 genotyped donors of the cohort, an average of 235,054 unique TCR beta nucleotide sequences were sequenced per donor, 15% to 20% of them non-productive.

Overall results and qualifications from the work: A total of about 150 TCR beta chains were listed by the study as associated with cytomegalovirus. An association between a missense DCLRE1C variant and V-gene and J-gene trimming of TCR beta chains was found in a later genetic analysis and replicated in an independent cohort. According to the authors, the approach could potentially be generalized to other disease states and immunological phenotypes. A later analysis found that TCR association rates varied across HLA loci, with DRB1 alleles showing the most associated TCRs and HLA-C alleles the fewest. In a later analysis, around 17,000 TCR beta sequences were associated with specific HLA alleles at a false discovery rate of 0.05. In a later analysis, HLA-associated TCR beta chains were found to be more clonally expanded and to have lower generation probabilities than equally common non-associated chains. Several of the top co-occurrence clusters appeared to be linked to parvovirus B19, influenza, CMV and Epstein-Barr virus, according to a later analysis. The only immune exposure information available for the cohort was CMV serostatus. Because counts were too low, fewer than 20 rarely observed V segments, including chromosome 9 orphons, were excluded from the earlier analysis of 587 of the donors. Linkage disequilibrium might explain the correlated functional status among segregating V segments, but an unknown experimental factor could not be excluded. In this cohort, only TCR beta chains were sequenced, and detectable features were limited by the absence of alpha or paired-chain data. The classifier was reported to diagnose cytomegalovirus status with high specificity and sensitivity in both the original cohort and the validation cohort. The presence/absence analyses assumed that sequencing depth was roughly uniform across donors, and that assumption may not be true. A later genetic analysis reported fewer N-insertions in productive TCRs among donors in an Asian-associated ancestry cluster than the roughly 700-donor mean. An earlier analysis of approximately 500 of the donors showed that most TCR beta V segments appeared in productive rearrangements either about 87% or about 30% of the time, which broadly matched IMGT annotations. Because some donors lacked HLA typing at each locus, the association tests relied only on the typed subset. When HLA alleles, especially DR and DQ, strongly co-occurred, TCR associations were difficult to assign to individual alleles. A cluster of highly shared sequence variants was judged likely to be a technical artifact of the sequencing pipeline. A later analysis found that most CMV-associated TCR beta chains appeared HLA-restricted, with HLA associations seemingly driven largely by CMV exposure. Most TCR sequences were observed very rarely across donors, whereas some public TCRs were present in many individuals. A further reported finding was that TCR beta sequences accurately predicted the HLA-A and HLA-B alleles for most subjects in the first cohort. Three of the identified cytomegalovirus-associated TCR beta chains were confirmed in vitro to be specific for cytomegalovirus antigens.

The cohort comprised hundreds of healthy bone marrow donors. At the time of sampling, all cohort members were nominally healthy, though unrecorded immune exposures were likely present. The donor was CMV seronegative and belonged to the group of 320 or so seronegative cohort members. A peripheral blood sample was collected from each donor, and TCR beta sequencing was performed on peripheral blood mononuclear cells. Genomic DNA extraction from the blood cell samples was performed with the Qiagen DNeasy Blood Extraction Kit. Receptor amplification or capture employed the immunoSEQ multiplex PCR assay. For the multiplex PCR, a mixture combining 60 forward primers for TCR Vbeta segments and 13 reverse primers for TCR Jbeta segments was used. Amplification of the CDR3 region of rearranged TCR beta genes was performed with a multiplex PCR assay on genomic DNA. The Illumina HiSeq System was used to sequence the amplified TCR beta libraries as 87-base-pair reads. As for how the authors treated the data: A later analysis tallied 75 million to 85 million unique TCR beta chains across the 666 repertoires, and some 10 million of those chains were shared by two or more donors. Raw reads were error-corrected and collapsed into unique sequences by a nearest-neighbor algorithm in which closely related sequences were merged to remove PCR and sequencing errors. CDR3 sequences were aligned to IMGT reference sequences to assign V, D and J gene segments. For a sequence to be retained, at least a six-nucleotide match to both a V gene segment and a J gene segment was required. A rearrangement was called productive if the CDR3 had no stop codons and remained in frame with V and J, and every other rearrangement was called non-productive. Following IMGT convention, CDR3 was defined as the stretch from the second conserved V-encoded cysteine up to the conserved J-encoded phenylalanine. The earlier analysis of 500 to 600 of the donors excluded sequences that lacked an unambiguous match to a single V gene segment. In an earlier analysis of approximately 560 of the donors, a V segment was called functional when productive rearrangements were above 56.7%, and segregating when the standard deviation between donors exceeded 5%. To diagnose cytomegalovirus status from the catalog of TCR beta chain sequences, a statistical classification framework was built. A later analysis assigned V and J genes by comparing TCR nucleotide sequences with IMGT/GENE-DB human TR gene sequences. In a later analysis, CDR3 sequences and most-parsimonious VDJ recombination scenarios were assigned using the TCRdist pipeline. In a later analysis, each TCR beta chain was defined by its CDR3 amino acid sequence together with its V-gene family, and reads without a unique V-gene family were excluded. To address suspected cross-contamination and a sequencing artifact, a later analysis removed 450 to 700 highly shared, low-generation-probability nucleotide sequences. A later analysis calculated a clonal expansion index for each public chain from normalized within-repertoire ranks of inferred template counts. A later analysis computed generation probabilities with a VDJ recombination model fitted to out-of-frame rearrangements, and checked the results against IGoR. A later analysis scored TCR-TCR, TCR-HLA and TCR-CMV co-occurrence with hypergeometric tests, applying a repertoire-size bias correction to TCR pairs. A later analysis estimated false discovery rates by permuting HLA or CMV assignments 20 times. In a later analysis, co-occurring TCRs were grouped using DBSCAN, with TCRdist sequence similarity added in when clustering inside HLA-allele-positive subsets. Repertoires with fewer than 30,000 or more than 120,000 public chains were left out of co-occurrence clustering, as were five repertoires with anomalous nucleotide sharing. TCRdb's version of the immuneACCESS table is confined to in-frame rearrangements and falls short of the full clone set. An unresolved V gene accounts for under half of the shortfall where checked; the remainder is of unknown origin. V and J calls and clone size are given by that table; D and trimming were obtained from the DNA. In all, the sample holds some 150,000 clones, and 77% of those were seen once. Jointly, the top ten make up under 5.5% of the sample.

This clonotype was obtained from a woman between 50 and 59 years old in good health and CMV-seronegative. Sequencing was carried out using PBMCs.

For the CDR3, the sequence is CASTGRTRPTGELFF. The nucleotide sequence reads as follows: TGTGCCAGCACCGGAAGGACTCGACCGACCGGGGAGCTGTTTTTT. Recombination linked TRBV2 to TRBJ2-2, with TRBD2 perhaps the D gene, on 5 matching bases. V is reduced by 7 bases and J by 5 bases, leaving a spacing of 17 bases between them. The germline V gene yields SNHLY for CDR1 and FYNNEI for CDR2. The CDR3, from cysteine to phenylalanine, totals 15 residues. Solely the CDR3 DNA is kept, with 45 bases framed from the first base. Here the CDR3 is joined to the reference TRBV2 and TRBJ2-2 genes, and the full variable domain is: EPEVTQTPSHQVTQMGQEVILRCVPISNHLYFYWYRQILGQKVEFLVSFYNNEISEKSEIFDDQFSVERPDGSNFTLKIRSTKLEDSAMYFCASTGRTRPTGELFFGEGSRLTVL.